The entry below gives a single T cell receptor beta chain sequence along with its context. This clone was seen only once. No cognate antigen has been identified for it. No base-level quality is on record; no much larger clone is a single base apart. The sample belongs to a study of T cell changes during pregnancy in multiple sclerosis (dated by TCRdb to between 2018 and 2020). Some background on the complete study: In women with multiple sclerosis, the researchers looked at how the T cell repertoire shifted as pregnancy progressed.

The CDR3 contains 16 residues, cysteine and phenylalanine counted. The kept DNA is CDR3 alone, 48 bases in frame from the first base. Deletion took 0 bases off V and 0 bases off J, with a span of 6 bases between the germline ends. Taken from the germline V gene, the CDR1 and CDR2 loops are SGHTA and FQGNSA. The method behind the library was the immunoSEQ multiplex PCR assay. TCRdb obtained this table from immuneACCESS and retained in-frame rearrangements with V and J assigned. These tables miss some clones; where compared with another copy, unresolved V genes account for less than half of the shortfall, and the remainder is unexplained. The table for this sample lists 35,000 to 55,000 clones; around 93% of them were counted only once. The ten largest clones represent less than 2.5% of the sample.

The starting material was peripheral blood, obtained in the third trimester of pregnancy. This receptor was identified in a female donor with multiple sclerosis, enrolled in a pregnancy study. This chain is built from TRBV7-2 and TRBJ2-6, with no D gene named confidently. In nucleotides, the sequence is TGTGCCAGCAGCTTAGCGCCCAGCTCTGGGGCCAACGTCCTGACTTTC. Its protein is CASSLAPSSGANVLTF.